This T cell receptor beta chain was captured by sequencing in a study of T cell responses to AZD1222 COVID-19 vaccine. Broader study findings: Donor demographics were predominantly white British with a female majority; clonal diversity may be underestimated.

On this clone itself: Antigen specificity is unknown.

The assay was immunoSEQ multiplex PCR, and TCRdb's table has in-frame clones only and misses some. The sample has around 150,000 clones; roughly 85% are singletons. Trimming removed 5 bases from V and 3 bases from J; junction bases left unmatched: 8. This CDR3 has 15 amino acids. Germline assignment: CDR1 SGHTA and CDR2 FQGNSA. This clonotype was sampled from an adult who received the MenACWY meningococcal vaccine as a control. This specimen consisted of peripheral blood, obtained 28 days after the second dose of the MenACWY control vaccine. The chain carries TRBV7-2 and TRBJ1-2, with 8 bases that match TRBD1. The CDR3 coding sequence is TGTGCCAGCAGCACCCGGGACAGGTTTTACTATGGCTACACCTTC. Protein sequence: CASSTRDRFYYGYTF.